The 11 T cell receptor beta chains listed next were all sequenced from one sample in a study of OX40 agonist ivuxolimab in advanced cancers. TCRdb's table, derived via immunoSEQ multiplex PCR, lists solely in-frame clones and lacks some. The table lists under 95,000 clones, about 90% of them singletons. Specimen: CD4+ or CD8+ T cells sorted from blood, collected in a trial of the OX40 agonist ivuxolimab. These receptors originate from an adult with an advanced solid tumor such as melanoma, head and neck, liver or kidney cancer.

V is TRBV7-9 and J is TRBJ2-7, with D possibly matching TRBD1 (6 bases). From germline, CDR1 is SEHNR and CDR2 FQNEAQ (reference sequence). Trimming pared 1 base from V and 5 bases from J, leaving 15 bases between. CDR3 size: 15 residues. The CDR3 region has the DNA TGTGCCAGCAGCTTAGTTGGGGCAGGGGATGACGAGCAGTACTTC. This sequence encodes CASSLVGAGDDEQYF.

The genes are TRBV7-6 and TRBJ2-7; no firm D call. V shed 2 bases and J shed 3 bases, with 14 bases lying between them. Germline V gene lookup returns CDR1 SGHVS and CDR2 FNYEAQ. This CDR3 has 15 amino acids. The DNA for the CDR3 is TGTGCCAGCAGCTTAAGTGCTTCGGGTGACTACGAGCAGTACTTC. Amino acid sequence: CASSLSASGDYEQYF.

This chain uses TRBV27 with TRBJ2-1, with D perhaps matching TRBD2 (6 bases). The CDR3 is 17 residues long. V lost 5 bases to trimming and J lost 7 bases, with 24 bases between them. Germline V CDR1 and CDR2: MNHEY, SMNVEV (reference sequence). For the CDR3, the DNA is TGTGCCAGCAGTGCCTACTCGGGGACCCCACGGGGGAATGAGCAGTTCTTC. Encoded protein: CASSAYSGTPRGNEQFF.

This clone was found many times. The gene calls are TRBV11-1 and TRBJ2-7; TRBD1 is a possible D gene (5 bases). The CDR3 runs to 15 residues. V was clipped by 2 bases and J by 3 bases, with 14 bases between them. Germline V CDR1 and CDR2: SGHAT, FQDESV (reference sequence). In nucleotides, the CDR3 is TGTGCCAGCAGCTTATATCAGGGCCCCAACTACGAGCAGTACTTC. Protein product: CASSLYQGPNYEQYF.

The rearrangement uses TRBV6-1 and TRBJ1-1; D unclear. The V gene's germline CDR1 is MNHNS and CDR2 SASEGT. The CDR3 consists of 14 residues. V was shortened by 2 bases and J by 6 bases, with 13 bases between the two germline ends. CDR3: CASSESSVRAEAFF. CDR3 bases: TGTGCCAGCAGTGAATCTAGCGTTAGGGCTGAAGCTTTCTTT.

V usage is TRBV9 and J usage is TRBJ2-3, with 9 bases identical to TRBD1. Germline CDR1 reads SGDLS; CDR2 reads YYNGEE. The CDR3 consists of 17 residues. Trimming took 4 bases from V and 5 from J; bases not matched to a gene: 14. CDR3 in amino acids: CASSPRGGQGTGDTQYF. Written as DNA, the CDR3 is TGTGCCAGCAGCCCACGCGGGGGACAGGGAACGGGAGATACGCAGTATTTT.

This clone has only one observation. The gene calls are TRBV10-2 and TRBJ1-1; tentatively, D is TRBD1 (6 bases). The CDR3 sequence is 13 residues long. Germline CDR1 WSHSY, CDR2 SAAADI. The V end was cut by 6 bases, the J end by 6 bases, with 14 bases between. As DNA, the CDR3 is TGCGCCAGCAGGGGGGGCATGATGCCTGAAGCTTTCTTT. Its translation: CASRGGMMPEAFF.

This CDR3 reads CASSFIDGELFF. The CDR3 DNA follows: TGTGCCAGCAGCTTTATAGACGGGGAGCTGTTTTTT. The chain couples TRBV5-6 to TRBJ2-2; D is unclear. Trimming stripped 2 bases from V and 7 bases from J, with 6 bases between. The CDR3 contains 12 residues. Germline V gene sequence: CDR1 SGHDT, CDR2 YYEEEE. The complete variable domain, with remaining parts taken from reference TRBV5-6 and TRBJ2-2, reads DAGVTQSPTHLIKTRGQQVTLRCSPKSGHDTVSWYQQALGQGPQFIFQYYEEEERQRGNFPDRFSGHQFPNYSSELNVNALLLGDSALYLCASSFIDGELFFGEGSRLTVL.

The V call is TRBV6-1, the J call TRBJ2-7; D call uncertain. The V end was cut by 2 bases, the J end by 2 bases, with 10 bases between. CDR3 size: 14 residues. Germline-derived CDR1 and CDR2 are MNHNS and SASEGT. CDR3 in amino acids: CASSEKYTPYEQYF. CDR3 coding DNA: TGTGCCAGCAGTGAAAAGTATACCCCCTACGAGCAGTACTTC.

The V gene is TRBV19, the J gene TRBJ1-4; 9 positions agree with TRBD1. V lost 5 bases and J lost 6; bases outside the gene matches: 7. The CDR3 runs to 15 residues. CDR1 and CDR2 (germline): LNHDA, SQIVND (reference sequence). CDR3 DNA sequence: TGTGCCAGTAGTGGTCCGGGACAGGGAGATGAAAAACTGTTTTTT. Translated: CASSGPGQGDEKLFF.

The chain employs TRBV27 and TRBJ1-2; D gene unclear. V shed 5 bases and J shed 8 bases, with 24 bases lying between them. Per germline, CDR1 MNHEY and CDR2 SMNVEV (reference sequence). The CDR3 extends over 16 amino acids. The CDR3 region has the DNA TGTGCCAGCAGTGTGACTAAGCCAACCTCTCCCCCCGGCTACACCTTC. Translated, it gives CASSVTKPTSPPGYTF.